What follows are 28 T cell receptor beta chains derived from one specimen sequenced in a study of cytomegalovirus exposure and HLA in healthy donors. The protocol was immunoSEQ multiplex PCR, while the TCRdb copy is restricted to in-frame clones and leaves out a portion. The data show 330,000 or so clones, with 86% seen just once and around 0.8% held by the top ten. Material for sequencing was PBMCs. The receptors originated from a young woman in good health and CMV-seronegative.

The CDR3 protein is CASKSGTGEWTGELFF. CDR3 DNA: TGTGCCAGCAAGTCCGGGACAGGGGAGTGGACCGGGGAGCTGTTTTTT. The chain has TRBV2 and TRBJ2-2; 10 positions match TRBD1. Germline assignment: CDR1 SNHLY and CDR2 FYNNEI. The CDR3 contains 16 residues. With 7 bases clipped from V and 5 bases from J, the junction kept 10 bases outside the gene matches.

The rearrangement joins TRBV18 to TRBJ2-7; no reliable D call. Per the germline V gene, CDR1 is KGHSH and CDR2 is LQKENI. The CDR3 runs 14 residues. The germline V and J ends were trimmed by 0 bases and 3 bases, with 9 bases remaining between them. CDR3 sequence: CASSPPSTDYEQYF. DNA of the CDR3: TGTGCCAGCTCACCACCTAGCACCGACTACGAGCAGTACTTC.

The CDR3 DNA sequence: TGCAGCGTTGATCCAGGGGGCAAGACTGAAGCTTTCTTT. Its translation is CSVDPGGKTEAFF. J is TRBJ1-1 and V is TRBV29-1; TRBD1 matches at 8 bases. Losses at the gene ends were 3 bases for V and 5 bases for J; bases not matched to a gene: 5. This CDR3 is 13 amino acids long. From germline, CDR1 is SQVTM and CDR2 ANQGSEA.

The rearrangement links TRBV7-2 to TRBJ2-1; D call uncertain. Germline values: CDR1 SGHTA, CDR2 FQGNSA. This CDR3 is built from 13 residues. Trimming took off 5 bases at V and 3 bases at J, with 8 bases between the two ends. The CDR3 is CASSLLLYNEQFF. CDR3 sequence (DNA): TGTGCCAGCAGCCTGCTACTCTACAATGAGCAGTTCTTC. Based on the CDR3 plus reference TRBV7-2 and TRBJ2-1, the full variable domain is GAGVSQSPSNKVTEKGKDVELRCDPISGHTALYWYRQSLGQGLEFLIYFQGNSAPDKSGLPSDRFSAERTGGSVSTLTIQRTQQEDSAVYLCASSLLLYNEQFFGPGTRLTVL.

The chain employs TRBV28 and TRBJ1-2; TRBD1 aligns across 8 bases. The CDR3 runs to 14 residues. With V trimmed by 6 bases and J by 8 bases, 11 bases remained unmatched. The germline V gene encodes CDR1 MDHEN and CDR2 SYDVKM. The CDR3 DNA follows: TGTGCCAGCAGGACGGGACAGGCGGTCGGCGGCTACACCTTC. Translating it yields CASRTGQAVGGYTF.

The chain joins TRBV5-4 to TRBJ2-7; weak D call: TRBD1 (5 bases). The V end lost 1 base, the J end lost 5 bases, and 16 bases lay between the germline ends. This CDR3 region has 15 residues. The germline V gene has CDR1 SGHNT and CDR2 YYREEE (reference sequence). The CDR3 DNA follows: TGTGCCAGCAGCTTGATGGGGCAGGGAATGAACGAGCAGTACTTC. It is translated as CASSLMGQGMNEQYF.

CDR3 nucleotide sequence: TGTGCCAGCAGCCAGACAGAGTTGAACACTGAAGCTTTCTTT. Encoded protein: CASSQTELNTEAFF. The chain has TRBV6-6 and TRBJ1-1, with a possible D match to TRBD1 (5 bases). Trimming stripped 6 bases from V and 0 bases from J, with 11 bases between. This CDR3 is built from 14 residues. Germline V gene data show CDR1 as MNHNY and CDR2 as SVGAGI (reference sequence).

The chain joins TRBV7-9 to TRBJ1-4; tentatively, D is TRBD1 (5 bases). This CDR3 spans 16 amino acids. Germline CDR1 SEHNR, CDR2 FQNEAQ (reference sequence). V dropped 3 bases and J dropped 4 bases, with 15 bases sitting between them. The CDR3 DNA reads as TGTGCCAGCAGCTTTTCAGGGATAACCCTTAATGAAAAACTGTTTTTT. Its translation is CASSFSGITLNEKLFF. Full variable domain (rest looked up from reference TRBV7-9 and TRBJ1-4): DTGVSQNPRHKITKRGQNVTFRCDPISEHNRLYWYRQTLGQGPEFLTYFQNEAQLEKSRLLSDRFSAERPKGSFSTLEIQRTEQGDSAMYLCASSFSGITLNEKLFFGSGTQLSVL.

This clone occurred once. The DNA is omitted, as the CDR3 cannot be located on it reliably, and the CDR3 follows TCRdb's listing. The chain links TRBV2 to TRBJ2-7; the table's D call, TRBD2, was not checked against the DNA. Both ends counted, the CDR3 spans 14 residues. The V gene's germline CDR1 is SNHLY and CDR2 FYNNEI. Here the CDR3 reads CASILGSDSYEQYF.

V is TRBV27 and J is TRBJ2-5; the match to TRBD2 covers 10 bases. The CDR3 extends over 14 amino acids. Germline trimming cut 6 bases from V and 5 bases from J; bases unmatched to any gene: 6. Looked up from germline, CDR1 is MNHEY and CDR2 is SMNVEV (reference sequence). The CDR3 loop is CASSNLAGVETQYF. CDR3 sequence (DNA): TGTGCCAGCAGCAATCTAGCGGGAGTCGAGACCCAGTACTTC.

The chain has TRBV6-5 and TRBJ2-1; D may be TRBD2 (6 bases). Germline V lookup: CDR1 MNHEY, CDR2 SVGAGI. V was cut by 2 bases and J by 10 bases, with 12 bases left in between. This CDR3 spans 13 amino acids. The chain's CDR3 is CASSYPGTREQFF. The CDR3 nucleotides are TGTGCCAGCAGTTACCCAGGGACTCGGGAGCAGTTCTTC.

This chain uses TRBV19 with TRBJ1-1; D gene unclear. This CDR3 spans 14 amino acids. Trimming removed 6 bases at V and 0 bases at J, with 11 bases between. From germline, CDR1 is LNHDA and CDR2 SQIVND (reference sequence). CDR3 sequence reads: CASSPTGMNTEAFF. CDR3 coding DNA: TGTGCCAGTAGCCCGACTGGTATGAACACTGAAGCTTTCTTT.

This chain links TRBV5-4 with TRBJ2-7; 9 bases align to TRBD2. Per germline, CDR1 SGHNT and CDR2 YYREEE (reference sequence). With 3 bases clipped from V and 3 bases from J, the junction kept 4 bases outside the gene matches. The CDR3 has 14 amino acids. This CDR3 reads CASSWGLANYEQYF. CDR3 DNA sequence: TGTGCCAGCAGCTGGGGACTAGCAAACTACGAGCAGTACTTC.

This clone was found once. The chain joins TRBV25-1 to TRBJ1-2, with D possibly being TRBD1 (6 bases). V dropped 6 bases and J dropped 8 bases, with 10 bases sitting between them. The CDR3 covers 11 residues. CDR1 and CDR2 from the germline V gene are MGHDK and SYGVNS. The CDR3 DNA reads TGTGCCAGCAGGAACAGGGACGGCTACACCTTC. Translation: CASRNRDGYTF.

The V gene is TRBV4-2, the J gene TRBJ1-2; no definite D call. V lost 0 bases and J lost 0, with 8 bases in between. The CDR3 runs 15 residues. Per germline, CDR1 LGHNA and CDR2 YNFKEQ. The CDR3 loop reads CASSQDTVANYGYTF. The CDR3 coding sequence is TGTGCCAGCAGCCAAGATACGGTCGCTAACTATGGCTACACCTTC.

This chain uses TRBV19 with TRBJ2-7; 8 bases agree with TRBD2. The V gene's germline CDR1 is LNHDA and CDR2 SQIVND (reference sequence). V was pared by 5 bases and J by 4 bases, with 7 bases of the junction left unmatched. The CDR3 is made up of 14 amino acids. The CDR3 here is CASSPVAGQYEQYF. For the CDR3, the DNA is TGTGCCAGTAGTCCCGTAGCGGGACAATACGAGCAGTACTTC.

The genes are TRBV19 and TRBJ2-7, with 9 positions matching TRBD1. The ends lost 8 bases at V and 8 bases at J; junction bases unmatched: 19. The germline CDR1 and CDR2 sequences are LNHDA and SQIVND (reference sequence). The CDR3 extends over 16 amino acids. The CDR3 loop is CASSDPSGGQGLKQYF. The DNA for the CDR3 is TGTGCCAGTTCCGACCCCTCGGGGGGACAGGGTTTAAAGCAGTACTTC.

The chain has TRBV18 and TRBJ2-7, with D maybe TRBD2 (5 bases). The CDR3 loop spans 14 amino acids. Between the trimmed V and J ends, which lost 3 bases and 2 bases, there was a span of 11 bases. Germline lookup yields CDR1 KGHSH and CDR2 LQKENI. The CDR3 region is CASSPTAGPYEQYF. The CDR3 DNA follows: TGTGCCAGCTCACCGACTGCGGGCCCCTACGAGCAGTACTTC.

V and J are TRBV6-5 and TRBJ2-7, with D possibly being TRBD2 (5 bases). This CDR3 region has 14 residues. The germline V and J ends were trimmed by 4 bases and 0 bases, with 10 bases remaining between them. CDR1 MNHEY and CDR2 SVGAGI come from the germline V gene. CDR3 sequence reads: CASSSWRTSYEQYF. Written as DNA, the CDR3 is TGTGCCAGCAGTTCGTGGAGGACCTCCTACGAGCAGTACTTC.

This chain joins TRBV4-1 and TRBJ1-2; D is undetermined. Trimming shortened V by 3 bases and J by 5 bases, and 19 bases separated the two germline ends. The CDR3 contains 16 residues. CDR1 is MGHRA, CDR2 YSYEKL, per germline. CDR3 loop: CASSHLTVGGIYGYTF. The CDR3 DNA follows: TGCGCCAGCAGCCATTTAACAGTTGGAGGGATTTATGGCTACACCTTC.

This clone has only a few counts. Other DNA sequences of this sample code for an identical CDR3. The V gene is TRBV2, the J gene TRBJ1-2; tentative D call: TRBD1 (5 bases). In germline, CDR1 is SNHLY, CDR2 FYNNEI. There are 13 residues in the CDR3. Trimming removed 3 bases at V and 1 base at J, with 6 bases between. CDR3 in amino acids: CASSDQGNYGYTF. The CDR3 DNA is TGTGCCAGCAGTGATCAGGGTAACTATGGCTACACCTTC.

The chain couples TRBV19 to TRBJ2-1; D ambiguous. Germline CDR1 is LNHDA and CDR2 is SQIVND (reference sequence). The CDR3 is 13 amino acids. Trimming removed 8 bases from V and 2 bases from J, with 10 bases in between. The CDR3 nucleotides are TGTGCCAGTGGGTTAGCAGCCTACAATGAGCAGTTCTTC. It codes for CASGLAAYNEQFF. The full variable domain, rest sourced from reference TRBV19 and TRBJ2-1, is DGGITQSPKYLFRKEGQNVTLSCEQNLNHDAMYWYRQDPGQGLRLIYYSQIVNDFQKGDIAEGYSVSREKKESFPLTVTSAQKNPTAFYLCASGLAAYNEQFFGPGTRLTVL.

CDR3 sequence (DNA): TGTGCCAGCAGGGACCTCGCAGGGGGCCCCTATGGCTACACCTTC. Protein sequence: CASRDLAGGPYGYTF. V is TRBV27 and J is TRBJ1-2; TRBD1 aligns across 8 bases. The CDR3 extends over 15 amino acids. The J segment lost 4 bases and the V segment lost 6 bases, leaving 10 bases of the junction unmatched. Germline CDR1 is MNHEY and CDR2 is SMNVEV (reference sequence).

The chain uses TRBV6-5 and TRBJ1-2; perhaps TRBD1 as D (6 bases). The CDR3 has 15 residues. V was clipped by 0 bases and J by 2 bases, with 10 bases between them. Germline lookup yields CDR1 MNHEY and CDR2 SVGAGI. The CDR3 DNA follows: TGTGCCAGCAGTTACTCCGATACAGGGAACTATGGCTACACCTTC. It is translated as CASSYSDTGNYGYTF.

The chain links TRBV7-2 to TRBJ2-7; D is possibly TRBD2 (6 bases). Germline V gives CDR1 SGHTA, CDR2 FQGNSA. V was trimmed by 4 bases and J by 7 bases, leaving 14 bases between them. There are 13 residues in the CDR3. CDR3 nucleotide sequence: TGTGCCAGCAGCTGGGGGGTAGAGGGAGAGCAGTACTTC. It yields the protein CASSWGVEGEQYF. The full variable domain, rest sourced from reference TRBV7-2 and TRBJ2-7, is GAGVSQSPSNKVTEKGKDVELRCDPISGHTALYWYRQSLGQGLEFLIYFQGNSAPDKSGLPSDRFSAERTGGSVSTLTIQRTQQEDSAVYLCASSWGVEGEQYFGPGTRLTVT.

The table lists this clone with many counts. This chain joins TRBV5-1 and TRBJ1-5, with 9 bases fitting TRBD1. CDR3 length equals 16 residues. Germline loops: CDR1 SGHRS, CDR2 YFSETQ. Trimming cost V 4 bases and J 7 bases; bases outside gene matches: 12. The CDR3, as DNA: TGCGCCAGCAGCCCGGATGGGACAGGGAACGACCAGCCCCAGCATTTT. This gives the protein CASSPDGTGNDQPQHF.

The CDR3 DNA sequence: TGTGCCAGCAGCTTGGACCCCATAGCGTTTAGCACAGATACGCAGTATTTT. Translating it yields CASSLDPIAFSTDTQYF. The chain uses TRBV5-4 and TRBJ2-3; D might be TRBD2 (5 bases). V dropped 0 bases and J dropped 0 bases, with 14 bases sitting between them. The CDR3 is made up of 17 amino acids. Germline CDR1 SGHNT, CDR2 YYREEE (reference sequence).

The chain combines TRBV7-2 with TRBJ1-1, with 10 bases matching TRBD1. CDR3 size: 15 residues. Germline CDR1 reads SGHTA; CDR2 reads FQGNSA. V shed 6 bases and J 2 bases; nucleotides not matched to a gene: 6. The chain's CDR3 is CASSNPTGGNTEAFF. In DNA form, the CDR3 reads TGTGCCAGCAGTAACCCGACAGGGGGCAACACTGAAGCTTTCTTT.